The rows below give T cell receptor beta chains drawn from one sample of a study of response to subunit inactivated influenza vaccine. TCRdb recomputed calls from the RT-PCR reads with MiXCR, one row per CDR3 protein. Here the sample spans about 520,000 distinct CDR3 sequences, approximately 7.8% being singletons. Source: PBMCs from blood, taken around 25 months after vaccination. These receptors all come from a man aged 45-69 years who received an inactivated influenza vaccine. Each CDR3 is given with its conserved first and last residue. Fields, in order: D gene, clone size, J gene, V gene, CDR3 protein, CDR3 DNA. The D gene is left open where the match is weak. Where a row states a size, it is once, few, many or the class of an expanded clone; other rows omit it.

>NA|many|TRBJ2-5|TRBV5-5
CASSLERVQETQYF
TGTGCCAGCAGCCTGGAGAGGGTCCAAGAGACCCAGTACTTC
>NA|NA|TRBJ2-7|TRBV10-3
CAISAQFGSYEQYF
TGTGCCATCAGTGCCCAGTTCGGCTCCTACGAGCAGTACTTC
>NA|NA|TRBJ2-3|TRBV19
CASSVGAELTDTQYF
TGTGCCAGTAGTGTGGGGGCTGAGCTCACAGATACGCAGTATTTT
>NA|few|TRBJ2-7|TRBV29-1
CSVVPTLGEQYF
TGCAGCGTTGTACCGACGTTGGGGGAGCAGTACTTC
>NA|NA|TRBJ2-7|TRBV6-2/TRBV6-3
CASSYSIGALSYEQYF
TGTGCCAGCAGTTACTCGATAGGGGCGCTTTCCTACGAGCAGTACTTC
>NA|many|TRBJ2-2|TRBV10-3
CAISVGGRVGLFF
TGTGCCATCAGTGTTGGAGGTCGGGTGGGGCTGTTTTTT
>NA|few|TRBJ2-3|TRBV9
CASSPSSADTQYF
TGTGCCAGCAGCCCCTCGTCGGCAGATACGCAGTATTTT
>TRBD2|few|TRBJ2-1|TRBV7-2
CASSPQGLAAEQFF
TGTGCCAGCAGCCCCCAGGGACTAGCGGCTGAGCAGTTCTTC
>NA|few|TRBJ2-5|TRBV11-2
CASSLDGGTKETQYF
TGTGCCAGCAGCTTAGATGGAGGGACGAAAGAGACCCAGTACTTC
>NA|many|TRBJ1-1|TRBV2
CASTQNTEAFF
TGTGCCAGCACCCAGAACACTGAAGCTTTCTTT
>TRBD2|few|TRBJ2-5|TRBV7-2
CASSPASGREGAETQYF
TGTGCCAGCAGCCCCGCTTCGGGGCGGGAGGGCGCAGAGACCCAGTACTTC
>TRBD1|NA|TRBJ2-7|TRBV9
CASSEGQGALSYEQYF
TGTGCCAGCAGCGAAGGACAGGGGGCGCTTTCCTACGAGCAGTACTTC
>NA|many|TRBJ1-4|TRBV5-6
CASSLFLSRGEKLFF
TGTGCCAGCAGCTTGTTCCTCTCAAGGGGTGAAAAACTGTTTTTT
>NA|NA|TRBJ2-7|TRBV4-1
CASSQTGQTTYEQYF
TGCGCCAGCAGCCAAACTGGCCAGACAACCTACGAGCAGTACTTC
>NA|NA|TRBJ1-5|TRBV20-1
CSARDPLSGNSNQPQHF
TGCAGTGCTAGAGACCCCCTTTCGGGGAATAGCAATCAGCCCCAGCATTTT
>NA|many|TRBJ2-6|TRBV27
CASSLRVMLSGANVLTF
TGTGCCAGCAGTTTAAGAGTTATGCTCTCTGGGGCCAACGTCCTGACTTTC
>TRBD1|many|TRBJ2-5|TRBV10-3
CAISESWRTGGFQETQYF
TGTGCCATCAGTGAGTCGTGGCGGACAGGGGGCTTCCAAGAGACCCAGTACTTC
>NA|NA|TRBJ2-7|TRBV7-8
CASSLAPRGYEQYF
TGTGCCAGCAGCTTAGCCCCCAGGGGCTACGAGCAGTACTTC